This T cell receptor (beta chain) stems from a study of cytomegalovirus exposure and HLA in healthy donors. Study findings and constraints: The study designated about 180 TCR beta chains cytomegalovirus-associated. In a later analysis, donors in an Asian-associated ancestry cluster reportedly had fewer N-insertions in productive TCRs than the cohort mean.

This clone turned up a few times. Its matching antigen is unknown. The identical CDR3 is also encoded by other nucleotide sequences in the sample. Use of 60 Vbeta and 13 Jbeta primers characterized the PCR. Profiled with immunoSEQ multiplex PCR; TCRdb holds only in-frame clones, not every one. The sample has more than 100,000 clones, about 70% seen once. This TCR derives from a woman between 40 and 55 years old in good health and CMV-seronegative. Sequencing used PBMCs.

CDR3 DNA: TGTGCCAGCAGCGGACTAGCGGGAGGCCTCGAGCAGTACTTC. Its translation is CASSGLAGGLEQYF. The chain recombines TRBV7-2 with TRBJ2-7; 14 bases agree with TRBD2. Per the germline V gene, CDR1 is SGHTA and CDR2 is FQGNSA. The J segment lost 6 bases and the V segment lost 5 bases, leaving 3 bases of the junction unmatched. The CDR3 totals 14 residues.